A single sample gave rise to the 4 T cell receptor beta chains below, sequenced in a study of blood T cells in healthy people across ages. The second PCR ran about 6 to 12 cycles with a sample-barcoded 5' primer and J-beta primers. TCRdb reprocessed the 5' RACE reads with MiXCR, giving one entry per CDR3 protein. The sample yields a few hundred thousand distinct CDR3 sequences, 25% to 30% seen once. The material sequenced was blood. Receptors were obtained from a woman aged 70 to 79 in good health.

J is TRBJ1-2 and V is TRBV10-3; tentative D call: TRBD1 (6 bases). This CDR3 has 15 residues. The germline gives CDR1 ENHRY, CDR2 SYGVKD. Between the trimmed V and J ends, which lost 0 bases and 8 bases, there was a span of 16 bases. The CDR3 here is CAISESGGQVEGYTF. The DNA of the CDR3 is TGTGCCATCAGTGAGTCGGGGGGGCAAGTAGAAGGCTACACCTTC.

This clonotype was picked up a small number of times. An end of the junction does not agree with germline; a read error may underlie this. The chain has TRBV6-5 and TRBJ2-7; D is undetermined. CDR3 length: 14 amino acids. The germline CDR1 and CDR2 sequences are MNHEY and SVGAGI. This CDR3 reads CTSSYSLGPYEQYF. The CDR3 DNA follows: TGTACCAGCAGTTATTCTCTCGGTCCCTACGAGCAGTACTTC.

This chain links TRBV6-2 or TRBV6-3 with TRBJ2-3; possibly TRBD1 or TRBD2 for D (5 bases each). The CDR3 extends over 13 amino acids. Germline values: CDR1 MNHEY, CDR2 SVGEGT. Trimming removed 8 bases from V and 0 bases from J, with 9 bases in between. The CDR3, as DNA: TGTGCCAGCCTCCGGGACAGCACAGATACGCAGTATTTT. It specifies CASLRDSTDTQYF.

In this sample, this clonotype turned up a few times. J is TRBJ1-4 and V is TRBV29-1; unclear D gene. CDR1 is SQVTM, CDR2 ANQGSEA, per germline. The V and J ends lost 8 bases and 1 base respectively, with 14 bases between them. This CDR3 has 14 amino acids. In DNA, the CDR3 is TGCAGCACTTCAGACTCGGGAACTAATGAAAAACTGTTTTTT. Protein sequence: CSTSDSGTNEKLFF.